The present T cell receptor (beta chain) was sequenced within a study of blood T cell repertoires in COVID-19. Study overall: Samples came from the United States, Italy and Spain, spanning acute and convalescent COVID-19. Sample material is recorded as cDNA or gDNA derived from T cells, B-cell-depleted T cells, or PBMCs.

Assay used: immunoSEQ multiplex PCR; TCRdb lists only in-frame clones, some missing. The sample consists of about 260,000 clones, 80% to 90% of them appearing once. This clone was recorded only once. Sequenced input: peripheral blood. The origin of this receptor is a woman aged 40 to 50 who had recovered from COVID-19.

In nucleotides, the CDR3 is TGTGCCAGCAGCTTGGTCGGCAGGGCCTACGAGCAGTACTTC. Its protein is CASSLVGRAYEQYF. This chain connects TRBV5-6 to TRBJ2-7, with D possibly being TRBD1 (5 bases). V dropped 0 bases and J dropped 2 bases, with 9 bases sitting between them. This CDR3 spans 14 amino acids. The germline CDR1 and CDR2 sequences are SGHDT and YYEEEE.